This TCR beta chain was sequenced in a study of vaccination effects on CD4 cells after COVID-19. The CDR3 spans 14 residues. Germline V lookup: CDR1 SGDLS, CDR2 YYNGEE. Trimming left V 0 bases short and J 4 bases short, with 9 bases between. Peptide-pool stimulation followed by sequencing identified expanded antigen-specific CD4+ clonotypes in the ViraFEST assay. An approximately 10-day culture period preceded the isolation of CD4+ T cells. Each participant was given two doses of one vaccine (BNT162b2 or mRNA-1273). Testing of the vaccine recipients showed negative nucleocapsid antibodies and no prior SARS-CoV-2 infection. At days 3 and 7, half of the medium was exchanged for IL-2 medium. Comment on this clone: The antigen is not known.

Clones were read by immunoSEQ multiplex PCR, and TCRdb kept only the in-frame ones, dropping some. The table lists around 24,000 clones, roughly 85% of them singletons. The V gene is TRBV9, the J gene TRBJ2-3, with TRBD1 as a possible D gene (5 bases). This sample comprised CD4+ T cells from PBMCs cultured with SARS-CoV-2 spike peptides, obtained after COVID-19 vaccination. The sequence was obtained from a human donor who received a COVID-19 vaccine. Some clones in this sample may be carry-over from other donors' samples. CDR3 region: CASSVVAGPDTQYF. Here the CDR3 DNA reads TGTGCCAGCAGCGTAGTAGCAGGGCCAGATACGCAGTATTTT.